Only one count was recorded for the clone carrying this TCR beta chain. TCRdb's copy holds only in-frame clones and misses some; the assay was immunoSEQ multiplex PCR. Of 120,000 to 150,000 clones listed, roughly 76% are singletons. This specimen belongs to a study of blood T cell repertoires in COVID-19. V was shortened by 1 base and J by 4 bases, with 13 bases between the two germline ends. The V gene's germline CDR1 is KGHSH and CDR2 LQKENI. The CDR3 covers 16 residues. The gene calls are TRBV18 and TRBJ2-2; perhaps TRBD1 as D (6 bases). The source is a human donor with acute or convalescent COVID-19. The donor label of this sample is uncertain. Input material: peripheral blood. CDR3 nucleotide sequence: TGTGCCAGCTCACCACGACTGGAAGGGGGCACCGGGGAGCTGTTTTTT. It encodes CASSPRLEGGTGELFF.